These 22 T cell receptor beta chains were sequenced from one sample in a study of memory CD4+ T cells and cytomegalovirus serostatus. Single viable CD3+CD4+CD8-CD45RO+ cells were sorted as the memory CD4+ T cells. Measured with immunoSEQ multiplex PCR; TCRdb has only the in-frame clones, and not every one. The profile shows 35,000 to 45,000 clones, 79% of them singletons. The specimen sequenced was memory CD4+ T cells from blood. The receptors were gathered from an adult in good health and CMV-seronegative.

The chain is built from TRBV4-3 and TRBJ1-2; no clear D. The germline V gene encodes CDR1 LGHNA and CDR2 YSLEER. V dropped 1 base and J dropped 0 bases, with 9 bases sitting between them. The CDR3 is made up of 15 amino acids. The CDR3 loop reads CASSQAGRANYGYTF. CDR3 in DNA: TGCGCCAGCAGCCAAGCGGGGAGGGCTAACTATGGCTACACCTTC.

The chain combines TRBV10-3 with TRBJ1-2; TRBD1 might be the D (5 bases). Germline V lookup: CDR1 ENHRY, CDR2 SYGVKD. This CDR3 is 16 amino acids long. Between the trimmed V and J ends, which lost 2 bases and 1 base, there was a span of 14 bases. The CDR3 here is CAISEVGQGGNYGYTF. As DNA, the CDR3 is TGTGCCATCAGTGAGGTTGGGCAGGGCGGTAACTATGGCTACACCTTC.

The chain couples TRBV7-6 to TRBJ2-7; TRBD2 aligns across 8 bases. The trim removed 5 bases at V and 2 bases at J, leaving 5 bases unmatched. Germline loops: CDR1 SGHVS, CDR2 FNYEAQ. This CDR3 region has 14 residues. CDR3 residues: CASSRSGTTYEQYF. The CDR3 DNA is TGTGCCAGCAGCCGTAGCGGGACCACCTACGAGCAGTACTTC.

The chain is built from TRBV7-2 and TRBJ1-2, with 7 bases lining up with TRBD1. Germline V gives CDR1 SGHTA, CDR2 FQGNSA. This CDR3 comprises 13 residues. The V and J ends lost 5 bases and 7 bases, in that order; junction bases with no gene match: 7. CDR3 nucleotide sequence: TGTGCCAGCAGCCCAGGGGGGGGGACTGGCTACACCTTC. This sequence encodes CASSPGGGTGYTF.

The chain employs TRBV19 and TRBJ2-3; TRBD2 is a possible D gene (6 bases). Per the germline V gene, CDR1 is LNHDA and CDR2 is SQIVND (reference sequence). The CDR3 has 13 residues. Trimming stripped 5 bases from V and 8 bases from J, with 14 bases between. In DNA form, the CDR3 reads TGTGCCAGTAGTCAAACACCGGGGGTTACGCAGTATTTT. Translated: CASSQTPGVTQYF. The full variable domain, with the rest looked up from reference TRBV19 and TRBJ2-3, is DGGITQSPKYLFRKEGQNVTLSCEQNLNHDAMYWYRQDPGQGLRLIYYSQIVNDFQKGDIAEGYSVSREKKESFPLTVTSAQKNPTAFYLCASSQTPGVTQYFGPGTRLTVL.

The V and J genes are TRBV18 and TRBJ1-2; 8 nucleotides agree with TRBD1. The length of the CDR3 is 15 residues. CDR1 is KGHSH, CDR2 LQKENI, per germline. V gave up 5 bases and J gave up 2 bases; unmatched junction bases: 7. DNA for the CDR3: TGTGCCAGCTCAGCGGACAGGGCAGCCAACTATGGCTACACCTTC. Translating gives CASSADRAANYGYTF.

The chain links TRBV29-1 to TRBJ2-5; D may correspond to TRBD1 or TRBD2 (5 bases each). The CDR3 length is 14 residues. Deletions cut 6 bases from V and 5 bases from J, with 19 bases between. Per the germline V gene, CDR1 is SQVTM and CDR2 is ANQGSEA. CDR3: CSVGSGTVEETQYF. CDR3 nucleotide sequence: TGCAGCGTCGGCTCCGGGACGGTTGAGGAGACCCAGTACTTC.

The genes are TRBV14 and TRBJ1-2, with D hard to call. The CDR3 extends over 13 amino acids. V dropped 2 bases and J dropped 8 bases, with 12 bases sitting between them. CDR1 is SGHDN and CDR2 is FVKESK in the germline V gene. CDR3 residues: CASSQYLLEGYTF. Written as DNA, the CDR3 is TGTGCCAGCAGCCAATACCTCCTGGAAGGCTACACCTTC.

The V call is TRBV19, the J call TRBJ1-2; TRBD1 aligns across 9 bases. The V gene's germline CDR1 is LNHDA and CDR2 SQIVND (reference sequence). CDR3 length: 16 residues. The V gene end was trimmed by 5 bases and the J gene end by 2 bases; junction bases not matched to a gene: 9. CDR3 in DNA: TGTGCCAGTAGTCCACGGGACAGGGTGATAAACTATGGCTACACCTTC. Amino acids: CASSPRDRVINYGYTF.

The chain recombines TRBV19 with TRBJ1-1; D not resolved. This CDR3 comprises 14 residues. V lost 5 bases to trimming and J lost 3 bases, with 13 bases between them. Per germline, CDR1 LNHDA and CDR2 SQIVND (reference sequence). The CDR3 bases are TGTGCCAGTAGTTCCCCTCAGAGGGACACTGAAGCTTTCTTT. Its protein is CASSSPQRDTEAFF.

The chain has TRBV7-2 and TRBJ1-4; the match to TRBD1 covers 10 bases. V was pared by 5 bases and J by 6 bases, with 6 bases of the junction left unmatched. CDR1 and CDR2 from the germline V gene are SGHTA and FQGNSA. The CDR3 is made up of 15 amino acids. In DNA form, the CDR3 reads TGTGCCAGCAGCCTAGGTGGGACAGGGGATGAAAAACTGTTTTTT. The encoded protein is CASSLGGTGDEKLFF.

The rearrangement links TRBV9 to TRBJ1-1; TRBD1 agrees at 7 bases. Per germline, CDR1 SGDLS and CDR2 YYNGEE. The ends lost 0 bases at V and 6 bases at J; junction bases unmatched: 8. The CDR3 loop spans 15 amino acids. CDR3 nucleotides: TGTGCCAGCAGCGTAGGCCCCAGGGGGTTCGCTGAAGCTTTCTTT. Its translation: CASSVGPRGFAEAFF.

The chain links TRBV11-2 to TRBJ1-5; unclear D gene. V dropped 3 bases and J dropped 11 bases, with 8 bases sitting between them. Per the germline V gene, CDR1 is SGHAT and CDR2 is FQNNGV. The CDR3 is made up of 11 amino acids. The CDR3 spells CASSLIQSQHF. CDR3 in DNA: TGTGCCAGCAGCTTGATCCAGTCCCAGCATTTT.

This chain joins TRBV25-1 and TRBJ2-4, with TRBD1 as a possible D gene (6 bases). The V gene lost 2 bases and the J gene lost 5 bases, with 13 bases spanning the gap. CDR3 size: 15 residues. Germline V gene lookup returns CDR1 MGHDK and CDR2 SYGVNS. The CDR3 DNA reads TGTGCCAGCAGTGAACCCAGGGGTGTGGAAAACATTCAGTACTTC. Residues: CASSEPRGVENIQYF.

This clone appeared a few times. The CDR3 reads CASSKPVRAGTEAFF. As DNA, the CDR3 is TGTGCCAGCAGCAAGCCAGTCAGGGCAGGCACTGAAGCTTTCTTT. The genes are TRBV13 and TRBJ1-1, with D possibly being TRBD1 (5 bases). Germline V lookup: CDR1 PRHDT, CDR2 FYEKMQ (reference sequence). The CDR3 covers 15 residues. V gave up 5 bases and J gave up 4 bases, with 17 bases separating them.

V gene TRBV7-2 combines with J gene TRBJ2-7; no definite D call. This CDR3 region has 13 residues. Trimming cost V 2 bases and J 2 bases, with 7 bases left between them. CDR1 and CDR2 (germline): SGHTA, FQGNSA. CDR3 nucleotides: TGTGCCAGCAGCTTAACAGTAACCTACGAGCAGTACTTC. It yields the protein CASSLTVTYEQYF.

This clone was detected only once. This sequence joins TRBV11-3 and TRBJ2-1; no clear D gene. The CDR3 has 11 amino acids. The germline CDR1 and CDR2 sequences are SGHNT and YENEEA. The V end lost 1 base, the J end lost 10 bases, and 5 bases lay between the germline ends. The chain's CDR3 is CASSLGGEQFF. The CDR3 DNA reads TGTGCCAGCAGCTTAGGGGGAGAGCAGTTCTTC.

The CDR3 region has the DNA TGTGCCAGCAGCCTAATGGCGGGATCCGGGGAGCTGTTTTTT. Translated, it gives CASSLMAGSGELFF. The chain combines TRBV7-2 with TRBJ2-2; D is perhaps TRBD2 (6 bases). The CDR3 is 14 residues long. CDR1 and CDR2 from the germline V gene are SGHTA and FQGNSA. Deletions cut 5 bases from V and 6 bases from J, with 13 bases between.

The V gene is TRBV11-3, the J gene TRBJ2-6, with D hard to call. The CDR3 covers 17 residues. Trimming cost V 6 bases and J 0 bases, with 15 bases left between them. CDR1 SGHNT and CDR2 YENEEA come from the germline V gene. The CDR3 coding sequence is TGTGCCAGCAGTCCCCGGACGGGTTCCTCTGGGGCCAACGTCCTGACTTTC. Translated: CASSPRTGSSGANVLTF.

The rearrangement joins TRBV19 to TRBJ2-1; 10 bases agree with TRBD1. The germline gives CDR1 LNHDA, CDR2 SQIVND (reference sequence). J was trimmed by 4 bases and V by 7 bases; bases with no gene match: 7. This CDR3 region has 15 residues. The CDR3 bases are TGTGCCAGTACTATGGACAGGGGGGGATACAATGAGCAGTTCTTC. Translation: CASTMDRGGYNEQFF.

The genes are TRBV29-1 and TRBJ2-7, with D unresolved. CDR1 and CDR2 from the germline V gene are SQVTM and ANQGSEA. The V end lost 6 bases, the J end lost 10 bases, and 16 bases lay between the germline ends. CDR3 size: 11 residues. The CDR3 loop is CSVRTVLDQYF. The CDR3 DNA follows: TGCAGCGTCCGGACGGTTCTGGATCAGTACTTC.

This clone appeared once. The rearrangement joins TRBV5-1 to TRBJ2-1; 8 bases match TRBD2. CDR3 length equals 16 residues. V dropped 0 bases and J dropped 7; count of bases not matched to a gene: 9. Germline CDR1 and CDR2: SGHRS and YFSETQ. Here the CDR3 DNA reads TGCGCCAGCAGCTTGGATAGGCTAGCGGGTGGGAATGAGCAGTTCTTC. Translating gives CASSLDRLAGGNEQFF.